This T cell receptor beta chain was observed in a study of T cells in Graves' hyperthyroidism and ophthalmopathy. Study-level points and caveats: Ophthalmopathy prediction by the model preceded onset by a median roughly 6 months.

This clonotype was counted ten times or more. Its matching antigen is unknown. This CDR3 has 14 amino acids. CDR1 is LNHDA, CDR2 SQIVND, per germline (reference sequence). Trimming took 6 bases from V and 10 from J, leaving 19 bases between them. RNA transcripts were the template for amplifying TCR beta CDR3 regions. TCR CDR3 regions were first amplified by RT-PCR with HTBI primers. One entry per CDR3 protein, called by TCRdb with MiXCR from the multiplex PCR reads. The table shows around 500,000 distinct CDR3 sequences, with 13% to 15% occurring only once. Exclusions: uncontrolled infection, other autoimmune disease, pregnancy, lactation.

The TCR sequence derives from a woman aged 18-29 years with Graves' hyperthyroidism. This rearrangement joins TRBV19 to TRBJ2-1; tentative D call: TRBD1 (6 bases). The sequenced sample was blood. The CDR3 loop is CASRWAVGRGEQFF. The CDR3 nucleotides read TGTGCCAGTAGGTGGGCAGTTGGTAGGGGGGAGCAGTTCTTC.